The 31 T cell receptor beta chains reported below all come from one sample, sequenced in a study of blood T cell repertoires in COVID-19. Some clones are missing from TCRdb's copy, which holds only in-frame ones; the method was immunoSEQ multiplex PCR. The data show roughly 450,000 clones, about nine tenths seen once. Sequencing was carried out using PBMCs or T cells enriched from blood (not recorded which). The receptors here all came from a man aged 18 to 30 who had recovered from COVID-19.

The chain employs TRBV7-9 and TRBJ1-1, with a possible D match to TRBD1 (6 bases). Per the germline V gene, CDR1 is SEHNR and CDR2 is FQNEAQ (reference sequence). This CDR3 contains 12 residues. V lost 5 bases and J lost 8, with 12 bases in between. The chain's CDR3 is CASSLPQGEAFF. The DNA of the CDR3 is TGTGCCAGCAGCCTCCCTCAGGGGGAAGCTTTCTTT.

The chain combines TRBV15 with TRBJ1-2, with D hard to call. Per the germline V gene, CDR1 is LNHNV and CDR2 is YYDKDF (reference sequence). V was trimmed by 0 bases and J by 8 bases, leaving 7 bases between them. CDR3 size: 12 residues. The CDR3 bases are TGTGCCACCAGCAGAGACCGGGGAGGCTACACCTTC. Amino acid sequence: CATSRDRGGYTF.

This chain connects TRBV9 to TRBJ2-7, with D unresolved. The CDR3 sequence is 14 residues long. Trimming stripped 1 base from V and 6 bases from J, with 14 bases between. The germline V gene encodes CDR1 SGDLS and CDR2 YYNGEE. CDR3 DNA: TGTGCCAGCAGCGTAACCGGTATTTCTGCCGAGCAGTACTTC. This sequence encodes CASSVTGISAEQYF.

The chain joins TRBV6-5 to TRBJ2-5; a possible D gene is TRBD1 (7 bases). V gave up 6 bases and J gave up 2 bases, with 13 bases separating them. This CDR3 is 14 amino acids long. Germline CDR1 MNHEY, CDR2 SVGAGI. CDR3 nucleotide sequence: TGTGCCAGCAGGGAGGGACAGTTACAAGAGACCCAGTACTTC. Its protein product is CASREGQLQETQYF.

The count of this clone is one. The rearrangement links TRBV30 to TRBJ2-1; no reliable D call. The CDR3 consists of 14 residues. Germline assignment: CDR1 GTSNPN and CDR2 SVGIG (reference sequence). With 1 base removed from V and 9 bases from J, the gap between germline ends came to 16 bases. Written as DNA, the CDR3 is TGTGCCTGGAGTGACGCCCCTGTCAATAGTGAGCAGTTCTTC. Amino acids: CAWSDAPVNSEQFF.

This chain uses TRBV9 with TRBJ1-5; 8 bases agree with TRBD1. V dropped 4 bases and J dropped 7; count of bases not matched to a gene: 16. This CDR3 spans 17 amino acids. Germline loops: CDR1 SGDLS, CDR2 YYNGEE. Written as DNA, the CDR3 is TGTGCCAGCAGCCCCCGTGAGGGGACAGGCGAAACGCAGCCCCAGCATTTT. Its translation: CASSPREGTGETQPQHF.

V and J are TRBV5-1 and TRBJ2-7, with 7 positions matching TRBD1. Germline loops: CDR1 SGHRS, CDR2 YFSETQ. V gave up 0 bases and J gave up 7 bases; unmatched junction bases: 7. The CDR3 is 14 residues long. The CDR3 loop reads CASSLGQGVREQYF. As DNA, the CDR3 is TGCGCCAGCAGCTTGGGCCAGGGGGTTCGGGAGCAGTACTTC.

The chain joins TRBV7-9 to TRBJ1-5, with D possibly TRBD1 on 5 matching bases. V was clipped by 3 bases and J by 7 bases, with 16 bases between them. The CDR3 is made up of 15 amino acids. Germline V lookup: CDR1 SEHNR, CDR2 FQNEAQ (reference sequence). This chain's CDR3 is CASSFLRDEGQPQHF. The CDR3 bases are TGTGCCAGCAGCTTCCTGCGGGACGAGGGGCAGCCCCAGCATTTT. The variable domain in full, with the rest retrieved from reference TRBV7-9 and TRBJ1-5, is DTGVSQNPRHKITKRGQNVTFRCDPISEHNRLYWYRQTLGQGPEFLTYFQNEAQLEKSRLLSDRFSAERPKGSFSTLEIQRTEQGDSAMYLCASSFLRDEGQPQHFGDGTRLSIL.

V and J are TRBV5-1 and TRBJ1-2; D ambiguous. This CDR3 comprises 14 residues. The germline V and J ends were trimmed by 2 bases and 0 bases, with 8 bases remaining between them. Per the germline V gene, CDR1 is SGHRS and CDR2 is YFSETQ. CDR3 sequence: CASSFRESNYGYTF. In nucleotides, the CDR3 is TGCGCCAGCAGCTTTCGGGAATCTAACTATGGCTACACCTTC.

V is TRBV14 and J is TRBJ1-6; 7 bases agree with TRBD1. This CDR3 contains 15 residues. Germline V gene sequence: CDR1 SGHDN, CDR2 FVKESK. With 2 bases clipped from V and 4 bases from J, the junction kept 2 bases outside the gene matches. CDR3: CASSQTGAYNSPLHF. The CDR3 DNA reads as TGTGCCAGCAGCCAAACAGGGGCGTATAATTCACCCCTCCACTTT.

This clone was picked up one time. The chain has TRBV9 and TRBJ2-1; 8 nucleotides agree with TRBD2. This CDR3 region has 16 residues. Trimming at V came to 4 bases and at J to 2 bases, leaving 8 bases not matched to a gene. In germline, CDR1 is SGDLS, CDR2 YYNGEE. CDR3 residues: CASSSGLALAYNEQFF. The CDR3 DNA reads TGTGCCAGCAGCTCCGGACTAGCCCTAGCCTACAATGAGCAGTTCTTC.

The V and J genes are TRBV6-1 and TRBJ2-7; possibly TRBD2 for D (7 bases). The CDR3 sequence is 15 residues long. Germline CDR1 MNHNS, CDR2 SASEGT. V shed 2 bases and J shed 5 bases, with 16 bases lying between them. In nucleotides, the CDR3 is TGTGCCAGCAGTGAAAGAGGGGGGGAGATTGACGAGCAGTACTTC. It translates to CASSERGGEIDEQYF.

CDR3 region: CASSLTGQRRSSGNTIYF. The CDR3, as DNA: TGTGCCAGCAGCCTAACGGGACAGCGGAGGAGCTCTGGAAACACCATATATTTT. The chain is built from TRBV9 and TRBJ1-3, with 7 bases aligning to TRBD1. J lost 0 bases, V lost 4 bases, and 13 bases had no gene match. Germline values: CDR1 SGDLS, CDR2 YYNGEE. The CDR3 is 18 residues long.

The gene calls are TRBV28 and TRBJ1-4, with a weak D call TRBD1 (6 bases). V lost 6 bases to trimming and J lost 5 bases, with 16 bases between them. This CDR3 is 15 amino acids long. CDR1 is MDHEN, CDR2 SYDVKM, per germline. The CDR3, as DNA: TGTGCCAGCAGCACAACAGGGTACTCAAATGAAAAACTGTTTTTT. Amino acid sequence: CASSTTGYSNEKLFF.

The chain has TRBV3-1 (or the pseudogene TRBV3-2) and TRBJ2-1; 16 positions agree with TRBD2. This CDR3 has 16 amino acids. V gave up 8 bases and J gave up 8 bases; unmatched junction bases: 9. Germline V gene sequence: CDR1 LGHDT, CDR2 YNNKEL (reference sequence). The DNA for the CDR3 is TGTGCCAGCTCCGGGACTAGCGGGAGGGGAGGCGATGAGCAGTTCTTC. Protein sequence: CASSGTSGRGGDEQFF.

The chain couples TRBV27 to TRBJ2-1, with 14 bases fitting TRBD2. Germline V CDR1 and CDR2: MNHEY, SMNVEV (reference sequence). Trimming at V came to 7 bases and at J to 7 bases, leaving 9 bases not matched to a gene. The CDR3 covers 16 residues. The chain's CDR3 is CASNPGLAGAGNEQFF. As DNA, the CDR3 is TGTGCCAGCAATCCGGGACTAGCGGGAGCGGGGAATGAGCAGTTCTTC.

The chain carries TRBV30 and TRBJ2-5; D is uncertain. The length of the CDR3 is 14 residues. V was shortened by 2 bases and J by 2 bases, with 12 bases between the two germline ends. Germline V gives CDR1 GTSNPN, CDR2 SVGIG (reference sequence). This chain's CDR3 is CAWSTGPRQETQYF. CDR3 bases: TGTGCCTGGAGTACCGGTCCTAGACAAGAGACCCAGTACTTC.

The chain joins TRBV27 to TRBJ2-5; 7 bases are shared with TRBD2. The trim removed 3 bases at V and 5 bases at J, leaving 6 bases unmatched. The CDR3 has 14 residues. Germline V gene lookup returns CDR1 MNHEY and CDR2 SMNVEV (reference sequence). The CDR3 here is CASSLGGYRETQYF. Here the CDR3 DNA reads TGTGCCAGCAGTTTGGGGGGGTACCGGGAGACCCAGTACTTC.

The rearrangement joins TRBV5-4 to TRBJ1-2; 9 bases fit TRBD1. The length of the CDR3 is 15 residues. Germline trimming cut 3 bases from V and 1 base from J; bases unmatched to any gene: 4. Germline CDR1 and CDR2: SGHNT and YYREEE (reference sequence). The CDR3 loop reads CASSWGQGNNYGYTF. The CDR3, as DNA: TGTGCCAGCAGCTGGGGACAGGGCAATAACTATGGCTACACCTTC.

The chain has TRBV10-3 and TRBJ1-1; possible D gene TRBD1, 6 bases. CDR1 and CDR2 from the germline V gene are ENHRY and SYGVKD. V gave up 5 bases and J gave up 7 bases, with 17 bases separating them. The CDR3 is made up of 14 amino acids. CDR3 in DNA: TGTGCCATCAGTTCCGACAGGCGTACTTTTGAAGCTTTCTTT. Protein product: CAISSDRRTFEAFF.

The chain couples TRBV6-5 to TRBJ2-7, with 11 bases lining up with TRBD1. V dropped 11 bases and J dropped 2; count of bases not matched to a gene: 5. This CDR3 is built from 13 residues. Germline CDR1 reads MNHEY; CDR2 reads SVGAGI. CDR3 in amino acids: CACRDRGAYEQYF. The CDR3 DNA reads TGTGCCTGCCGGGACAGGGGGGCCTACGAGCAGTACTTC.

This sequence joins TRBV7-9 and TRBJ1-1, with TRBD1 identical over 8 bases. Unmatched junction bases numbered 5, after V lost 0 bases and J lost 5 bases. CDR1 and CDR2 (germline): SEHNR, FQNEAQ (reference sequence). This CDR3 spans 15 amino acids. In DNA, the CDR3 is TGTGCCAGCAGCTTAGCGACAGGACAGGGTACTGAAGCTTTCTTT. Translated, it gives CASSLATGQGTEAFF.

This chain links TRBV19 with TRBJ2-7, with 10 bases identical to TRBD2. The J segment lost 5 bases and the V segment lost 5 bases, leaving 15 bases of the junction unmatched. Germline V CDR1 and CDR2: LNHDA, SQIVND (reference sequence). CDR3 length: 17 amino acids. The CDR3 loop reads CASSRGLRASGSHEQYF. The CDR3, as DNA: TGTGCCAGTAGTCGCGGCCTCAGGGCTAGCGGGAGTCACGAGCAGTACTTC.

This clone was detected many times. This chain links TRBV7-8 with TRBJ2-1; 15 bases align to TRBD2. The CDR3 has 17 amino acids. V trimming: 3 bases; J trimming: 10 bases; junction bases outside the gene matches: 10. CDR1 is SGHVS and CDR2 is FQNEAQ in the germline V gene. The CDR3 DNA is TGTGCCAGCAGCTTCGAGCCTGGGACTAGCGGGAGGAGAGAGCAGTTCTTC. Residues: CASSFEPGTSGRREQFF. Using reference TRBV7-8 and TRBJ2-1 for the parts outside the CDR3, the full variable domain is GAGVSQSPRYKVAKRGQDVALRCDPISGHVSLFWYQQALGQGPEFLTYFQNEAQLDKSGLPSDRFFAERPEGSVSTLKIQRTQQEDSAVYLCASSFEPGTSGRREQFFGPGTRLTVL.

The rearrangement uses TRBV7-3 and TRBJ1-1; D is ambiguous. The V and J ends lost 6 bases and 1 base respectively, with 9 bases between them. The CDR3 loop spans 13 amino acids. CDR1 is SGHTA and CDR2 is FQGTGA in the germline V gene. The DNA for the CDR3 is TGTGCCAGCAGGTCCGGGAAGAACACTGAAGCTTTCTTT. Translating it yields CASRSGKNTEAFF. The whole variable domain, filled in from reference TRBV7-3 and TRBJ1-1, reads GAGVSQTPSNKVTEKGKYVELRCDPISGHTALYWYRQSLGQGPEFLIYFQGTGAADDSGLPNDRFFAVRPEGSVSTLKIQRTERGDSAVYLCASRSGKNTEAFFGQGTRLTVV.

This clone was counted a few times. This sequence joins TRBV15 and TRBJ2-1; D is possibly TRBD2 (6 bases). Germline values: CDR1 LNHNV, CDR2 YYDKDF (reference sequence). Trimming took off 3 bases at V and 1 base at J, with 19 bases between the two ends. The CDR3 has 18 residues. The CDR3 region is CATSSSATGVGSYNEQFF. DNA of the CDR3: TGTGCCACCAGCAGTTCAGCAACGGGAGTCGGATCCTACAATGAGCAGTTCTTC.

There are many counts of this clone. The chain links TRBV7-8 to TRBJ2-6; D gene ambiguous. Between the trimmed V and J ends, which lost 3 bases and 0 bases, there was a span of 18 bases. Germline V gene sequence: CDR1 SGHVS, CDR2 FQNEAQ. The CDR3 length is 19 residues. Written as DNA, the CDR3 is TGTGCCAGCAGCTTCGCAACGATGACTTTTCCCTCTGGGGCCAACGTCCTGACTTTC. It translates to CASSFATMTFPSGANVLTF. Filled out from reference TRBV7-8 and TRBJ2-6, the complete variable domain reads GAGVSQSPRYKVAKRGQDVALRCDPISGHVSLFWYQQALGQGPEFLTYFQNEAQLDKSGLPSDRFFAERPEGSVSTLKIQRTQQEDSAVYLCASSFATMTFPSGANVLTFGAGSRLTVL.

This clone was counted a single time. The chain combines TRBV27 with TRBJ2-7; no reliable D call. This CDR3 comprises 14 residues. Trimming removed 3 bases from V and 1 base from J, with 10 bases in between. CDR1 and CDR2 (germline): MNHEY, SMNVEV (reference sequence). CDR3 amino acids: CASSFSWVSYEQYF. The CDR3 DNA reads as TGTGCCAGCAGTTTTAGCTGGGTATCCTACGAGCAGTACTTC.

The rearrangement joins TRBV19 to TRBJ2-3; 8 bases map to TRBD1. Trimming at V came to 3 bases and at J to 6 bases, leaving 8 bases not matched to a gene. The germline gives CDR1 LNHDA, CDR2 SQIVND (reference sequence). CDR3 size: 15 residues. The CDR3 nucleotides are TGTGCCAGTAGTATCGGACAGGGAGTAGGTGATACGCAGTATTTT. The encoded protein is CASSIGQGVGDTQYF.

The chain recombines TRBV6-5 with TRBJ1-1; 7 bases fit TRBD1. Germline V gives CDR1 MNHEY, CDR2 SVGAGI. Losses at the gene ends were 0 bases for V and 1 base for J; bases not matched to a gene: 5. This CDR3 is 16 amino acids long. CDR3 in DNA: TGTGCCAGCAGTTACTCCACAGGGGCATCGAACACTGAAGCTTTCTTT. Translating gives CASSYSTGASNTEAFF.

The chain recombines TRBV9 with TRBJ2-2, with 7 bases that match TRBD2. This CDR3 is 15 amino acids long. From germline, CDR1 is SGDLS and CDR2 YYNGEE. With V trimmed by 5 bases and J by 7 bases, 11 bases remained unmatched. The CDR3 DNA reads as TGTGCCAGCAGGTCCCCCGGGGGGTTCGGCGGGGAGCTGTTTTTT. It is translated as CASRSPGGFGGELFF.